This TCR beta chain was recorded in a study of human CD8 memory T cell subsets. Study findings and constraints: Between stem-like memory and precursor exhausted T cell repertoires, overlap was minimal.

TCR beta was sequenced from UMI-tagged 5' RACE libraries. From the 5' RACE reads, TCRdb lists one entry per CDR3 protein and no DNA. Found here are 7,500 to 8,500 distinct CDR3 sequences; the top ten clones hold around a quarter. Each subset gave duplicate vials of approximately 150,000 sorted CD8+ T cells for RNA. As for this clonotype: Its antigen is not known.

CDR3 length: 15 amino acids. CDR1 is SGHVS and CDR2 is FNYEAQ in the germline V gene. The rearrangement links TRBV7-6 to TRBJ2-1. The material sequenced was CD8+ T cells from PBMCs. This receptor was identified in a human donor in good health. The CDR3 is CASSTDEASYNEQFF. Full variable domain (rest looked up from reference TRBV7-6 and TRBJ2-1): GAGVSQSPRYKVTKRGQDVALRCDPISGHVSLYWYRQALGQGPEFLTYFNYEAQQDKSGLPNDRFSAERPEGSISTLTIQRTEQRDSAMYRCASSTDEASYNEQFFGPGTRLTVL.